This T cell receptor beta chain is drawn from a study of PD-L1 blockade in urothelial cancer. Study information: At some point between 2013 and 2015 therapy began: atezolizumab 1,200 mg intravenously every 3 weeks. The median number of T cells present in blood samples was approximately 130,000. Study observations and caveats: TCR clonality was measured in pretreatment peripheral blood. Clonality below the median predicted better survival.

Trimming took off 2 bases at V and 0 bases at J, with 10 bases between the two ends. The CDR3 has 14 residues. Germline lookup yields CDR1 GTSNPN and CDR2 SVGIG (reference sequence). For this clone: Antigen specificity is unknown.

Synthetic templates analogous to TCR were spiked into all PCRs individually. Generated by immunoSEQ multiplex PCR, the TCRdb table keeps only in-frame clones and is missing some. The sample yields 35,000 to 40,000 clones, more than 65% seen once. The rearrangement joins TRBV30 to TRBJ1-2; D remains unclear. Sequencing was performed on PBMCs, taken around atezolizumab (anti-PD-L1) treatment. The TCR comes from a man between 65 and 85 years old with urothelial cancer. DNA for the CDR3: TGTGCCTGGAGTATCTGGACTACTAACTATGGCTACACCTTC. Translating it yields CAWSIWTTNYGYTF.